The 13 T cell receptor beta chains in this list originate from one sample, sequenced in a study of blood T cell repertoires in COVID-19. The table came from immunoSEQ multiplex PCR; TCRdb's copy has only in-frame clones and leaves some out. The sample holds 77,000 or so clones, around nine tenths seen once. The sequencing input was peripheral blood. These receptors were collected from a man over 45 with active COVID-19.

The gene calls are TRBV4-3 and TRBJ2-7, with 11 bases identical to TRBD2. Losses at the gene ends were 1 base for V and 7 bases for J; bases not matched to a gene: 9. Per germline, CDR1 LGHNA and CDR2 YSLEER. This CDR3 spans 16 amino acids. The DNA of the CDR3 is TGCGCCAGCAGCCAAGCCCCTAGCGGGGGGTCCAGGGAGCAGTACTTC. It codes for CASSQAPSGGSREQYF.

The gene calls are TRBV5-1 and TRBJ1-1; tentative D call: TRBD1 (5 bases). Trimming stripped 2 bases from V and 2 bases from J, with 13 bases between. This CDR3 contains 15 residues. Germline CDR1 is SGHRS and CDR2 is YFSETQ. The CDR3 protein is CASSFQMGQNTEAFF. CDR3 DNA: TGCGCCAGCAGCTTTCAGATGGGGCAAAACACTGAAGCTTTCTTT.

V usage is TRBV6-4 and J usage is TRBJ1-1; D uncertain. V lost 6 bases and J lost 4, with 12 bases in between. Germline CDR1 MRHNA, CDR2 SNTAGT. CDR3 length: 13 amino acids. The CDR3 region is CASSRVGGTEAFF. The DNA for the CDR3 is TGTGCCAGCAGCCGGGTCGGAGGCACTGAAGCTTTCTTT.

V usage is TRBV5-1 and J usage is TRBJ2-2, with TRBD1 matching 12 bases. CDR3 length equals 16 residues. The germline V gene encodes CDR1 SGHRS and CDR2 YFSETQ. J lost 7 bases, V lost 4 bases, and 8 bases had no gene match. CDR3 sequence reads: CASSNRDRGQSGELFF. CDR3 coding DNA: TGCGCCAGCAGCAACCGGGACAGGGGGCAGAGCGGGGAGCTGTTTTTT. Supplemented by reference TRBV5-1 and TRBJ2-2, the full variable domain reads KAGVTQTPRYLIKTRGQQVTLSCSPISGHRSVSWYQQTPGQGLQFLFEYFSETQRNKGNFPGRFSGRQFSNSRSEMNVSTLELGDSALYLCASSNRDRGQSGELFFGEGSRLTVL.

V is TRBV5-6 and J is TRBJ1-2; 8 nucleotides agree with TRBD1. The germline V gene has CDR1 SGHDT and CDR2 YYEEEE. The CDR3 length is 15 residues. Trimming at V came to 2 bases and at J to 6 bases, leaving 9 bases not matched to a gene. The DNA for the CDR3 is TGTGCCAGCAGCTTCACGGACAGGGTTTCAAATGGCTACACCTTC. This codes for CASSFTDRVSNGYTF.

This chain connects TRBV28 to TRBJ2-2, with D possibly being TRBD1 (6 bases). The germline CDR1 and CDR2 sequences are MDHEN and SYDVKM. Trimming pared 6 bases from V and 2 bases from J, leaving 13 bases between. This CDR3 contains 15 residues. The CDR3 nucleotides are TGTGCCAGCAGGGCCGGGACAATTAACACCGGGGAGCTGTTTTTT. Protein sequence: CASRAGTINTGELFF.

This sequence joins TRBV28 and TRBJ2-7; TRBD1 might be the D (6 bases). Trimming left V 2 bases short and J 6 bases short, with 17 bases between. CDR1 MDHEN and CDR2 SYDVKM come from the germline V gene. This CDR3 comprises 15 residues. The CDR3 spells CASSLVLTGKGEQYF. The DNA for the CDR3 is TGTGCCAGCAGTTTAGTATTAACAGGGAAGGGCGAGCAGTACTTC.

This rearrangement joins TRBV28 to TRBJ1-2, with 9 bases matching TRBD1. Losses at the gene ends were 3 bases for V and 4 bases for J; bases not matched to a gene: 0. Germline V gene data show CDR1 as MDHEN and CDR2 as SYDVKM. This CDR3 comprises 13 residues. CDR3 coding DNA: TGTGCCAGCAGTTTGACAGGGGGCTATGGCTACACCTTC. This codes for CASSLTGGYGYTF.

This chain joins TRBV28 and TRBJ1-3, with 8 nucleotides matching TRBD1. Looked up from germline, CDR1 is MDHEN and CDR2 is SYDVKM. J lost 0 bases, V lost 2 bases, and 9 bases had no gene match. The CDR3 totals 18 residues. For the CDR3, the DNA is TGTGCCAGCAGTTTACCAGGGGGCTTTTCCAGCTCTGGAAACACCATATATTTT. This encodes CASSLPGGFSSSGNTIYF.

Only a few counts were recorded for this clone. CDR3 nucleotide sequence: TGTGCCAGCAGTTGGGGACAGGGCAATCAGCCCCAGCATTTT. Amino acid sequence: CASSWGQGNQPQHF. This chain uses TRBV28 with TRBJ1-5, with 8 bases identical to TRBD1. The CDR3 is made up of 14 amino acids. The junction had 1 base not matched to a gene; V was cut back by 4 bases and J by 2 bases. CDR1 and CDR2 from the germline V gene are MDHEN and SYDVKM.

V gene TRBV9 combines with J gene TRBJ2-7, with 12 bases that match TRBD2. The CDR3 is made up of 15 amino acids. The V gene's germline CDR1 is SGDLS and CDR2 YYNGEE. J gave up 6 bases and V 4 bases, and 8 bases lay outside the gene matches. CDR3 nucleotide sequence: TGTGCCAGCAGCCCACGACTAGCGGGAGTAATCGAGCAGTACTTC. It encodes CASSPRLAGVIEQYF.

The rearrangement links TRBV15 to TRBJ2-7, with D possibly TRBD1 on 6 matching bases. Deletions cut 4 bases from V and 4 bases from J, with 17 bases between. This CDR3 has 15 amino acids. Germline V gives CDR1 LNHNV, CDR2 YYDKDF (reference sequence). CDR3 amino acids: CATSISSGAKYEQYF. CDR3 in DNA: TGTGCCACCAGCATTTCCTCAGGGGCAAAGTACGAGCAGTACTTC.

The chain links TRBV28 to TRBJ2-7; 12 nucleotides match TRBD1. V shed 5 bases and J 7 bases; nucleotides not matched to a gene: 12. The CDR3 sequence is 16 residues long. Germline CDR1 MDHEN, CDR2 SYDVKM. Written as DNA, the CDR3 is TGTGCCAGCAGTCTTCGTCCGGGACAGGGGGCTCGAGAGCAGTACTTC. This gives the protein CASSLRPGQGAREQYF.